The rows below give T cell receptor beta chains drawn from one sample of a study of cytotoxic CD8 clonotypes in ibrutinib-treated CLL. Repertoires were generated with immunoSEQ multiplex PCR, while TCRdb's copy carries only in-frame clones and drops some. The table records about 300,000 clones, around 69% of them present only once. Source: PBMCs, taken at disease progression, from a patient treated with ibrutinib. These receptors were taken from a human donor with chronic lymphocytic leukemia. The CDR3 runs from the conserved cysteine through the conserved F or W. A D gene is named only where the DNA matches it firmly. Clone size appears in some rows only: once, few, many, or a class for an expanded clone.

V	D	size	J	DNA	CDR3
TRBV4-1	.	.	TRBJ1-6	TGCGCCAGCAGCCCCGGGACGGCACCCCTCCACTTT	CASSPGTAPLHF
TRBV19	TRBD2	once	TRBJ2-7	TGTGCCAGTAGTATTGGTGGCGGGGGTGATTACGAGCAGTACTTC	CASSIGGGGDYEQYF
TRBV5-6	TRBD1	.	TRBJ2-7	TGTGCCAGCAGCCGTGACAGGGCGGACGAGCAGTACTTC	CASSRDRADEQYF
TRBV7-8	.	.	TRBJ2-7	TGTGCCAGCAGCCCCGGGAGTGGGGAGCAGTACTTC	CASSPGSGEQYF
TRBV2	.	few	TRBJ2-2	TGTGCCAGCAGCCTAAAGGGGAACACCGGGGAGCTGTTTTTT	CASSLKGNTGELFF
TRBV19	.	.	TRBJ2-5	TGTGCCAGTAGTATAGGGACAGTCGGAGAGACCCAGTACTTC	CASSIGTVGETQYF
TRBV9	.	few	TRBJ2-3	TGTGCCAGCACCTTATTAGCCTGGGATACGCAGTATTTT	CASTLLAWDTQYF
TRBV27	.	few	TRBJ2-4	TGTGCCAGCAGTTTGCGGCAATTAGCCAAAAACATTCAGTACTTC	CASSLRQLAKNIQYF
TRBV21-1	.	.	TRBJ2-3	.	CASSLDWVGQGTDTQYF
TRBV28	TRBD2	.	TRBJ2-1	TGTGCCAGCCATGGACGCGGGGGCTCCTACAATGAGCAGTTCTTC	CASHGRGGSYNEQFF
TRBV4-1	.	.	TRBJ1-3	TGCGCCAGCAGTGGTGGGCTACAGGGCCATGGAAACACCATATATTTT	CASSGGLQGHGNTIYF
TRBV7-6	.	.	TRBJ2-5	TGTGCCAGCAGCCTCTTTCCGGGCCCCCTCAGAGACCAGTACTTC	CASSLFPGPLRDQYF
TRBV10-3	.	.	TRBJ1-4	TGTGCCATCAGTGAGTCGCTCGGACCGGATACTGAAAAACTGTTTTTT	CAISESLGPDTEKLFF
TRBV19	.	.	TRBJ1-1	TGTGCCAGTAAGCGCGGGGGAATGAACACTGAAGCTTTCTTT	CASKRGGMNTEAFF
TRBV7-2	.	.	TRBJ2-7	TGTGCCAGCAGCCCCCCAGGTTTGGCTCGCGAGCAGTACTTC	CASSPPGLAREQYF
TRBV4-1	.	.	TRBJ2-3	TGCGCCAGCAGCCAAGAACTGGTTGGGGGGGGGCATGATACGCAGTATTTT	CASSQELVGGGHDTQYF
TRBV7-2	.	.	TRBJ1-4	TGTGCCAGCAGCTTAGATGGTCGACAGATTAATGAAAAACTGTTTTTT	CASSLDGRQINEKLFF
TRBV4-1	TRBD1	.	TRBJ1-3	TGCGCCAGCAGCCAAGTCACAGGGGTGGCAAACACCATATATTTT	CASSQVTGVANTIYF
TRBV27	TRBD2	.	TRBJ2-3	TGTGCCAGCAGTTTACGGGGGGGAGGGACAGATACGCAGTATTTT	CASSLRGGGTDTQYF
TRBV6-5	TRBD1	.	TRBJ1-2	TGTGCCAGCAGTTACGTAGGAGGGGGCGGCGGCTACACCTTC	CASSYVGGGGGYTF
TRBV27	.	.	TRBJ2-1	TGTGCCAGCAGTCCCCGGGGGAACAATGAGCAGTTCTTC	CASSPRGNNEQFF
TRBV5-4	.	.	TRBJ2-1	TGTGCCAGCAGCTTGGGGACGGGCTCCTACAATGAGCAGTTCTTC	CASSLGTGSYNEQFF
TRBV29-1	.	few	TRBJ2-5	TGCAGCGTTGAAGATGTTGGCAGTAAAAAAAAAGAGACCCAGTACTTC	CSVEDVGSKKKETQYF
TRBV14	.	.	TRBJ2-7	TGTGCCAGCAGCCAACCCGGGACTCCTTTCTACGAGCAGTACTTC	CASSQPGTPFYEQYF
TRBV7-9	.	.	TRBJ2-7	TGTGCCAGCAGCAGCAGGGTCAGCTCCTACGAGCAGTACTTC	CASSSRVSSYEQYF
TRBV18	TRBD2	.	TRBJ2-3	TGTGCCAGCTCACCACCTAGGACTAGCGGCACAGATACGCAGTATTTT	CASSPPRTSGTDTQYF
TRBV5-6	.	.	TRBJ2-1	TGTGCCAGCAGCTTTTCTCTTCTAAGCTCCTACAATGAGCAGTTCTTC	CASSFSLLSSYNEQFF
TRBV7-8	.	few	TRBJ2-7	TGTGCCAGCAGCTTAGTCAGCGAGCAGTACTTC	CASSLVSEQYF
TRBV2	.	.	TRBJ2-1	TGTGCCAGCAGTGAGCGGGGCCCCTACAATGAGCAGTTCTTC	CASSERGPYNEQFF
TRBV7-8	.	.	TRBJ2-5	TGTGCCAGCAGCTTAGGTTGGGACAAAGAGACCCAGTACTTC	CASSLGWDKETQYF
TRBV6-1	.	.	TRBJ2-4	TGTGCCAGCAGTGAGTTGACCAAAAACATTCAGTACTTC	CASSELTKNIQYF
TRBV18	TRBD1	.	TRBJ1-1	TGTGCCAGCTCAGGAGGACAGGGTATGAACACTGAAGCTTTCTTT	CASSGGQGMNTEAFF
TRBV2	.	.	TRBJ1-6	TGTGCCAGCAGTGAAGCGTTGGTAATAGGCTCACCCCTCCACTTT	CASSEALVIGSPLHF
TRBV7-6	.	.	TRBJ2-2	TGTGCCAGCAGCCAAGCACTTCGGGGTACCGCCGGGGAGCTGTTTTTT	CASSQALRGTAGELFF
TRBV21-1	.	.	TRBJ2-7	TGTGCCAGCAGCCCGAGCTACGGGATTCACTCCTACGAGCAGTACTTC	CASSPSYGIHSYEQYF
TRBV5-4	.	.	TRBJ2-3	TGTGCCAGCAGCCGGGACACCGCCGGCTACAGGTGTTTT	CASSRDTAGYRCF